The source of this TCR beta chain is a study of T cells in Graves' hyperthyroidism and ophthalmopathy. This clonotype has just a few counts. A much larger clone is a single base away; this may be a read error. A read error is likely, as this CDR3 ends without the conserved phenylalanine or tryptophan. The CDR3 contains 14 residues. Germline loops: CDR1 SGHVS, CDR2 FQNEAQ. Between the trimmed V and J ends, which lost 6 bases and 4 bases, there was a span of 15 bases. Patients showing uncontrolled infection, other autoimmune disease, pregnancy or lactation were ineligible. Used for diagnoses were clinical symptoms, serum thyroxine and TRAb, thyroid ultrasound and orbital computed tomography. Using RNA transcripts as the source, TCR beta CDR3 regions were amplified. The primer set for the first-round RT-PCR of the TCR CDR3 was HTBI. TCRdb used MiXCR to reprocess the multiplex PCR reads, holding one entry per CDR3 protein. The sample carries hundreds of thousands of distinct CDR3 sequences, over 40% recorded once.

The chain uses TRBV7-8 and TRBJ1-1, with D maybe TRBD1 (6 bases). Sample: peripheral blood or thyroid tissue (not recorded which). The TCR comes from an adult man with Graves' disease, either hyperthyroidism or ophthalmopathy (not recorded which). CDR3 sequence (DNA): TGTGCCAGCAGACCGACAGGTGGGAGCACTGAAGCTTTCTCT. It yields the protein CASRPTGGSTEAFS.